These T cell receptor beta chains were read from a single sample in a study of blood T cell repertoires in COVID-19. Clones were sequenced by immunoSEQ multiplex PCR, and TCRdb holds only the in-frame ones, with some missing. This sample has about 60,000 clones, with 65% to 90% found just once. The sequencing sample was made of peripheral blood. The receptors were gathered from a man in his fifties with COVID-19, enrolled during active disease. CDR3s include the opening cysteine and the closing phenylalanine or tryptophan.

j_call v_call cdr3_aa
TRBJ2-7 TRBV27 CASSPSPQGLNEQYF
TRBJ2-3 TRBV28 CASIRSGNADTQYF
TRBJ2-7 TRBV4-3 CASSQDGGFTYEQYF
TRBJ1-4 TRBV6-5 CASSRTGRGDEKLFF
TRBJ2-7 TRBV4-2 CASSQDNSETSYEQYF
TRBJ1-5 TRBV12-3/TRBV12-4 CASSQGRNQPQHF
TRBJ2-3 TRBV9 CASTVLAGGPGDTQYF
TRBJ1-5 TRBV28 CASSLRKLPSGNQPQHF
TRBJ1-6 TRBV30 CAWSVRGFNSPLHF
TRBJ2-7 TRBV14 CASSQELRIDEQYF
TRBJ2-1 TRBV7-3 CASSRFTSGTPSNEQFF
TRBJ2-7 TRBV28 CASSPPGQGAYEQYF
TRBJ1-2 TRBV28 CASRHPAGGENYGYTF
TRBJ2-7 TRBV5-6 CASSLLGQVYEQYF
TRBJ1-4 TRBV30 CAWSEGQRTTNEKLFF
TRBJ2-5 TRBV2 CASGRDSQETQYF
TRBJ2-2 TRBV15 CATETHSGRAPGGGELFF
TRBJ1-6 TRBV28 CASSLAQGARNSPLHF
TRBJ2-1 TRBV29-1 CSARLAGGPGEQFF
TRBJ2-3 TRBV9 CASSGPGTSGRTDTQYF
TRBJ1-4 TRBV11-2 CASSSQIGGLGEKLFF
TRBJ2-2 TRBV19 CASSWAGGTATGELFF
TRBJ2-7 TRBV7-8 CASSLGVGGITYEQYF
TRBJ1-1 TRBV5-1 CASSSFPLQGRLDTEAFF
TRBJ2-3 TRBV28 CASSPLTSGTFDTQYF
TRBJ1-1 TRBV10-3 CAISPGGRTEAFF
TRBJ2-7 TRBV10-2 CASTITGDIDEQYF
TRBJ2-2 TRBV7-9 CASSLNPDSTGELFF
TRBJ2-3 TRBV4-3 CASSQGTSGGDTQYF
TRBJ1-1 TRBV19 CASSKVRAGTEAFF
TRBJ2-1 TRBV27 CASTLSGRWDEQFF
TRBJ2-3 TRBV7-2 CASSLGVLDTQYF
TRBJ2-3 TRBV10-3 CAISESIAGEGTQYF
TRBJ2-7 TRBV2 CASSGSLDEQYF